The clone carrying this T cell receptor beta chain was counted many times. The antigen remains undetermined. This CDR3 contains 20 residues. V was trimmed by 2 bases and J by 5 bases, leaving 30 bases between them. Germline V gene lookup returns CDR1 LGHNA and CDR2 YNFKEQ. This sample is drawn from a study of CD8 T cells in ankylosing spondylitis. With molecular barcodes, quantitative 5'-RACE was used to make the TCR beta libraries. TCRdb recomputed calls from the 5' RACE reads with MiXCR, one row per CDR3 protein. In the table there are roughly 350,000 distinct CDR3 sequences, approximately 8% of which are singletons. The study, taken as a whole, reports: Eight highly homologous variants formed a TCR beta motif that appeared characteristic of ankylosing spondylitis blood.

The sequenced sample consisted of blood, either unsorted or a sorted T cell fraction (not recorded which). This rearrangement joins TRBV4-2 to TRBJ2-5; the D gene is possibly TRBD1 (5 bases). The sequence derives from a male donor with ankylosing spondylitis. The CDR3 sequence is CASSQRQLYRPTPRDETQYF. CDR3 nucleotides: TGTGCCAGCAGCCAACGACAGCTCTACAGACCGACACCCAGGGATGAGACCCAGTACTTC.